This TCR beta chain stems from a study of T cell repertoires in cytomegalovirus infection. Study details: CMV infection together with matching HLA type was indicated by public TCR beta signatures.

TCRdb called the reads again in MiXCR, with one record for every CDR3 protein. The sample comprises hundreds of thousands of distinct CDR3 sequences, more than 30% of which are singletons, and 17% rests with the top ten. As to this clonotype: Its specificity is unknown.

CDR3 size: 18 residues. CDR1 and CDR2 (germline): MDHEN, SYDVKM. V shed 5 bases and J shed 2 bases, with 22 bases lying between them. This specimen was cultured PBMCs, taken from culture after CMV antigen stimulation. V and J are TRBV28 and TRBJ2-1, with D perhaps given as TRBD1 or TRBD2 (6 bases each). The source of this sequence is a human donor in good health (CMV status not recorded). Some clones in this sample may be carry-over from other donors' samples. This CDR3 reads CASSTSHAGNRAYNEQFF. The CDR3 nucleotides read TGTGCCAGCAGTACAAGTCATGCGGGAAACAGGGCCTACAATGAGCAGTTCTTC.